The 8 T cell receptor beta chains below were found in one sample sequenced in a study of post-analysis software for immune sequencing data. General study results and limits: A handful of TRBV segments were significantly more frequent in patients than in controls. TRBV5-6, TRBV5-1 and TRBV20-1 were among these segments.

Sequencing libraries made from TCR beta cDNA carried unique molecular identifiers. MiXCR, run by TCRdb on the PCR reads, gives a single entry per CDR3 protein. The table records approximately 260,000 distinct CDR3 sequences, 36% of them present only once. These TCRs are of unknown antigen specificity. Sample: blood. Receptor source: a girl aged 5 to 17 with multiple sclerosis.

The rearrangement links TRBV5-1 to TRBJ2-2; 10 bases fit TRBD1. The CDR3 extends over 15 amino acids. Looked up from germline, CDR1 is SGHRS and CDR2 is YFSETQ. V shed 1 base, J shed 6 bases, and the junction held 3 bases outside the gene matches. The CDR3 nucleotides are TGCGCCAGCAGCTTGAGGACAGGGGGTTCCGGGGAGCTGTTTTTT. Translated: CASSLRTGGSGELFF.

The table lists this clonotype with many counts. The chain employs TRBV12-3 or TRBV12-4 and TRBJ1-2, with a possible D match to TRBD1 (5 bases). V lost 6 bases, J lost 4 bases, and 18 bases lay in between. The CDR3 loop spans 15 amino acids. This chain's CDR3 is CASSSHRGRGYGYTF. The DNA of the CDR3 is TGTGCCAGCAGCTCCCACCGGGGAAGGGGCTATGGCTACACCTTC.

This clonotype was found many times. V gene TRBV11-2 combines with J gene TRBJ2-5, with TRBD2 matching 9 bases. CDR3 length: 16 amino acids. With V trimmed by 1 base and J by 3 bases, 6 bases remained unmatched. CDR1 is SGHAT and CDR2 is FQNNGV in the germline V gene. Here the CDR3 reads CASSLVRLAGKETQYF. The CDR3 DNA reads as TGTGCCAGCAGCTTAGTACGGCTAGCGGGGAAAGAGACCCAGTACTTC.

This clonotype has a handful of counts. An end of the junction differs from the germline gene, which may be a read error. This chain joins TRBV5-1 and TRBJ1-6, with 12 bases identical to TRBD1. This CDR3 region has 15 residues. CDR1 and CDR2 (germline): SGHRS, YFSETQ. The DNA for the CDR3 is TGCGCCAGCAGCTTGAAGGGACAGGGGGCTTCACCCCCCCACTTT. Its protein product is CASSLKGQGASPPHF. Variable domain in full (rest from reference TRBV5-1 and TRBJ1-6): KAGVTQTPRYLIKTRGQQVTLSCSPISGHRSVSWYQQTPGQGLQFLFEYFSETQRNKGNFPGRFSGRQFSNSRSEMNVSTLELGDSALYLCASSLKGQGASPPHFGNGTRLTVT.

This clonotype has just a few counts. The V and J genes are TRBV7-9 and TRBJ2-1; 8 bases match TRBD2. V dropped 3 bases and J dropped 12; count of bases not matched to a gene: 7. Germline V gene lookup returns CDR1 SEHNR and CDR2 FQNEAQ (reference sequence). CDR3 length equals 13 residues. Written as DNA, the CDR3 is TGTGCCAGCAGCTTCCCCGGGGCGGGGGGGCAGTTCTTC. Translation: CASSFPGAGGQFF.

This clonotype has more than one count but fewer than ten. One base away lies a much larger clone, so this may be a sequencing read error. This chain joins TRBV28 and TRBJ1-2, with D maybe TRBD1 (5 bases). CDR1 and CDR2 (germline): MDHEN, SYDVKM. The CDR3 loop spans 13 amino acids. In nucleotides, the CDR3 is TGTGCCGGCAGTTTGCAGGGCAGCTATGGCTACACCTTC. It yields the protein CAGSLQGSYGYTF.

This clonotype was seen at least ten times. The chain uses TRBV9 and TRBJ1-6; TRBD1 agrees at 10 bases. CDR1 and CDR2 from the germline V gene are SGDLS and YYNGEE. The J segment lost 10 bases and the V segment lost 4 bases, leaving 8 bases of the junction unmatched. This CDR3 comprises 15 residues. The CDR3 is CASSPTGTGVSPLHF. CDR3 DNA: TGTGCCAGCAGCCCAACCGGGACAGGGGTGTCACCCCTCCACTTT.

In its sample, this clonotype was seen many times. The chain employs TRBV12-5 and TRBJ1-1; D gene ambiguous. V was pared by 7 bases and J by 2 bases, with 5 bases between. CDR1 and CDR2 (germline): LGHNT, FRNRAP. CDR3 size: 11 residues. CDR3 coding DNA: TGTGCTAGTGAGGGAAACACTGAAGCTTTCTTT. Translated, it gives CASEGNTEAFF. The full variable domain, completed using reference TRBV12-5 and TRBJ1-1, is DARVTQTPRHKVTEMGQEVTMRCQPILGHNTVFWYRQTMMQGLELLAYFRNRAPLDDSGMPKDRFSAEMPDATLATLKIQPSEPRDSAVYFCASEGNTEAFFGQGTRLTVV.